The 20 T cell receptor beta chains below were found in one sample sequenced in a study of identical twins. TCRdb re-called the 5' RACE reads through MiXCR, storing one row per CDR3 protein. Here the sample spans around 370,000 distinct CDR3 sequences, 9% to 10% being singletons. The sample consisted of naive T cells sorted from blood. The origin of the receptors is a woman aged 50 to 60 in good health.

This clonotype was found many times. The chain is built from TRBV5-1 and TRBJ1-1; 7 bases line up with TRBD1. The germline V gene has CDR1 SGHRS and CDR2 YFSETQ. The length of the CDR3 is 15 residues. V was pared by 0 bases and J by 2 bases, with 4 bases of the junction left unmatched. The CDR3 protein is CASSLANRGNTEAFF. In nucleotides, the CDR3 is TGCGCCAGCAGCTTGGCCAACAGGGGTAACACTGAAGCTTTCTTT. Variable domain in full (rest from reference TRBV5-1 and TRBJ1-1): KAGVTQTPRYLIKTRGQQVTLSCSPISGHRSVSWYQQTPGQGLQFLFEYFSETQRNKGNFPGRFSGRQFSNSRSEMNVSTLELGDSALYLCASSLANRGNTEAFFGQGTRLTVV.

This clonotype was observed many times. The chain uses TRBV20-1 and TRBJ1-2; 10 nucleotides line up with TRBD1. The CDR3 sequence is 14 residues long. Per germline, CDR1 DFQATT and CDR2 SNEGSKA (reference sequence). J was trimmed by 8 bases and V by 1 base; bases with no gene match: 7. Here the CDR3 DNA reads TGCAGTGCTAGAGTCGTCGGGACAGGGGAGGGCTACACCTTC. It encodes CSARVVGTGEGYTF.

This clonotype occurred many times. The V and J genes are TRBV2 and TRBJ2-3; D is unresolved. V lost 4 bases to trimming and J lost 5 bases, with 4 bases between them. The CDR3 consists of 11 residues. Germline V gives CDR1 SNHLY, CDR2 FYNNEI. CDR3 residues: CASSVEDTQYF. DNA for the CDR3: TGTGCCAGCAGTGTGGAAGATACGCAGTATTTT.

This clonotype has a handful of counts. The rearrangement uses TRBV27 and TRBJ2-5; D gene unclear. The germline V gene encodes CDR1 MNHEY and CDR2 SMNVEV (reference sequence). The ends were cut back, 3 bases at V and 5 bases at J, with 13 bases in the middle. CDR3 length: 14 amino acids. This CDR3 reads CASSFSVGSETQYF. DNA for the CDR3: TGTGCCAGCAGTTTTAGTGTGGGTTCGGAGACCCAGTACTTC.

The CDR3 DNA reads as TGCGCCAGCAGTGGTCCGGGACAGGGCGGGAATGAGCAGTTCTTC. Translated, it gives CASSGPGQGGNEQFF. This chain connects TRBV10-2 to TRBJ2-1, with TRBD1 matching 9 bases. Germline-derived CDR1 and CDR2 are WSHSY and SAAADI. Trimming cost V 4 bases and J 7 bases; bases outside gene matches: 8. The CDR3 runs to 15 residues.

This clonotype was observed at least ten times. The V and J genes are TRBV27 and TRBJ1-6; D is perhaps TRBD1 (5 bases). The CDR3 length is 14 residues. Trimming took off 8 bases at V and 5 bases at J, with 13 bases between the two ends. Germline values: CDR1 MNHEY, CDR2 SMNVEV (reference sequence). DNA for the CDR3: TGTGCCAGCGGACACAGGACGGATAATTCACCCCTCCACTTT. Encoded protein: CASGHRTDNSPLHF.

The sample holds many counts of this clonotype. V gene TRBV5-1 combines with J gene TRBJ1-1; D remains unclear. Germline CDR1 and CDR2: SGHRS and YFSETQ. V dropped 4 bases and J dropped 9 bases, with 10 bases sitting between them. The CDR3 runs to 11 residues. The CDR3 sequence is CASSPGIQAFF. For the CDR3, the DNA is TGCGCCAGCAGCCCGGGGATTCAAGCTTTCTTT. The full variable domain, completed using reference TRBV5-1 and TRBJ1-1, is KAGVTQTPRYLIKTRGQQVTLSCSPISGHRSVSWYQQTPGQGLQFLFEYFSETQRNKGNFPGRFSGRQFSNSRSEMNVSTLELGDSALYLCASSPGIQAFFGQGTRLTVV.

This clonotype was seen more than once but under ten times. J is TRBJ2-1 and V is TRBV3-1, with unresolved D. This CDR3 contains 12 residues. Per germline, CDR1 LGHDT and CDR2 YNNKEL (reference sequence). Trimming pared 1 base from V and 8 bases from J, leaving 6 bases between. The CDR3 reads CASSQGIDEQFF. Written as DNA, the CDR3 is TGTGCCAGCAGCCAAGGGATTGATGAGCAGTTCTTC.

This clonotype was observed a few times. This chain uses TRBV3-1 with TRBJ2-4; the match to TRBD2 covers 9 bases. The germline gives CDR1 LGHDT, CDR2 YNNKEL (reference sequence). The CDR3 sequence is 15 residues long. J gave up 11 bases and V 0 bases, and 8 bases lay outside the gene matches. DNA for the CDR3: TGTGCCAGCAGCCAAGAGGCTAGCGGGAATAGCGTTCAGTACTTC. Translated: CASSQEASGNSVQYF. The complete variable domain, with remaining parts taken from reference TRBV3-1 and TRBJ2-4, reads DTAVSQTPKYLVTQMGNDKSIKCEQNLGHDTMYWYKQDSKKFLKIMFSYNNKELIINETVPNRFSPKSPDKAHLNLHINSLELGDSAVYFCASSQEASGNSVQYFGAGTRLSVL.

As to this clonotype: At one boundary the junction diverges from the germline segment, which might be a read error. The rearrangement joins TRBV7-6 to TRBJ2-3; D might be TRBD1 (6 bases). The length of the CDR3 is 15 residues. Germline assignment: CDR1 SGHVS and CDR2 FNYEAQ. The CDR3: CASRLVDSKTDTQYF. The DNA of the CDR3 is TGTGCCAGCAGGTTAGTGGACAGCAAAACAGATACGCAGTATTTT.

The chain joins TRBV20-1 to TRBJ2-7; D gene ambiguous. CDR3 size: 11 residues. V lost 0 bases to trimming and J lost 4 bases, with 4 bases between them. Germline CDR1 reads DFQATT; CDR2 reads SNEGSKA (reference sequence). CDR3 residues: CSAREQYEQYF. The CDR3 nucleotides read TGCAGTGCTAGAGAGCAGTACGAGCAGTACTTC.

This clonotype has ten or more counts. CDR3: CATSGQGRTDTQYF. As DNA, the CDR3 is TGTGCCACCTCCGGACAGGGACGCACAGATACGCAGTATTTT. This rearrangement joins TRBV24-1 to TRBJ2-3; 8 bases are a match to TRBD1. This CDR3 has 14 residues. The V segment lost 9 bases and the J segment 1 base; nucleotides outside the gene matches: 5. CDR1 and CDR2 from the germline V gene are KGHDR and SFDVKD.

Many counts were recorded for this clonotype. The rearrangement joins TRBV12-3 or TRBV12-4 to TRBJ1-2, with a weak D call TRBD1 (6 bases). The V gene lost 3 bases and the J gene lost 6 bases, with 14 bases spanning the gap. The CDR3 is made up of 14 amino acids. As DNA, the CDR3 is TGTGCCAGCAGTTTTACGGGGGGCAGGAATGGCTACACCTTC. This codes for CASSFTGGRNGYTF.

The sample holds a few counts of this clonotype. This chain connects TRBV24-1 to TRBJ2-1; TRBD1 might be the D (6 bases). Per germline, CDR1 KGHDR and CDR2 SFDVKD. CDR3 length equals 18 residues. Deletions cut 3 bases from V and 3 bases from J, with 20 bases between. CDR3 protein: CATSDINRVDGDYNEQFF. The CDR3 DNA is TGTGCCACCAGTGATATAAACAGGGTGGACGGTGACTACAATGAGCAGTTCTTC.

The chain carries TRBV11-2 and TRBJ2-7; no firm D call. Germline CDR1 is SGHAT and CDR2 is FQNNGV. V dropped 1 base and J dropped 5 bases, with 9 bases sitting between them. There are 13 residues in the CDR3. The CDR3 sequence: CASSLALLHEQYF. Written as DNA, the CDR3 is TGTGCCAGCAGCTTAGCCCTATTACACGAGCAGTACTTC.

The V and J genes are TRBV30 and TRBJ2-1; the D is unclear. In germline, CDR1 is GTSNPN, CDR2 SVGIG (reference sequence). The CDR3 spans 11 residues. The V end was cut by 8 bases, the J end by 8 bases, with 13 bases between. The CDR3, as DNA: TGTGCCCTCTGGCCGCCAGATGAGCAGTTCTTC. Translated: CALWPPDEQFF.

This clonotype was counted at least ten times. The gene calls are TRBV11-3 and TRBJ2-5, with D unclear. CDR1 SGHNT and CDR2 YENEEA come from the germline V gene. This CDR3 has 15 amino acids. V dropped 2 bases and J dropped 2 bases, with 12 bases sitting between them. CDR3: CASSLSPVIQETQYF. The CDR3 bases are TGTGCCAGCAGCTTATCACCAGTAATACAAGAGACCCAGTACTTC.

In its sample, this clonotype was seen a few times. The rearrangement links TRBV7-8 to TRBJ1-1, with D possibly matching TRBD1 (5 bases). V was cut by 7 bases and J by 1 base, with 19 bases left in between. Germline CDR1 reads SGHVS; CDR2 reads FQNEAQ. This CDR3 comprises 16 residues. The CDR3 spells CASTPGGLTRNTEAFF. Here the CDR3 DNA reads TGTGCCAGCACCCCGGGGGGACTCACTAGGAACACTGAAGCTTTCTTT.

The chain carries TRBV4-2 and TRBJ2-1; D unresolved. The CDR3 length is 15 residues. Trimming cost V 0 bases and J 12 bases, with 18 bases left between them. Germline loops: CDR1 LGHNA, CDR2 YNFKEQ. The CDR3 loop is CASSQDVGFSKGQFF. Here the CDR3 DNA reads TGTGCCAGCAGCCAAGATGTGGGTTTCTCCAAGGGGCAGTTCTTC.

Many counts were recorded for this clonotype. The chain is built from TRBV7-9 and TRBJ2-5; D gene ambiguous. Trimming stripped 5 bases from V and 3 bases from J, with 4 bases between. CDR1 and CDR2 from the germline V gene are SEHNR and FQNEAQ (reference sequence). The CDR3 runs to 11 residues. The CDR3 nucleotides are TGTGCCAGCAGCATTAAAGAGACCCAGTACTTC. This sequence encodes CASSIKETQYF.